These 29 T cell receptor beta chains share one sample of origin, sequenced in a study of blood T cell repertoires in COVID-19. The repertoire was sequenced with immunoSEQ multiplex PCR; TCRdb's copy has only in-frame clones and lacks some. This sample has around 700,000 clones; 80% to 90% occur once, and the top ten carry under 0.3%. The sequenced sample was peripheral blood. All receptors come from a woman aged 18-29 years with acute or convalescent COVID-19.

The chain is built from TRBV14 and TRBJ1-2; D perhaps matches TRBD1 (5 bases). The V gene's germline CDR1 is SGHDN and CDR2 FVKESK. V lost 4 bases and J lost 2, with 17 bases in between. The CDR3 totals 16 residues. The CDR3 spells CASSLFLGDWNYGYTF. CDR3 DNA sequence: TGTGCCAGCAGCCTTTTCTTAGGGGATTGGAACTATGGCTACACCTTC.

This sequence joins TRBV11-2 and TRBJ1-3; D call uncertain. Per germline, CDR1 SGHAT and CDR2 FQNNGV. The CDR3 sequence is 11 residues long. Deletions cut 3 bases from V and 6 bases from J, with 3 bases between. The CDR3 reads CASSFLNTIYF. In DNA, the CDR3 is TGTGCCAGCAGCTTCTTAAACACCATATATTTT. The whole variable domain, remainder taken from reference TRBV11-2 and TRBJ1-3, is EAGVAQSPRYKIIEKRQSVAFWCNPISGHATLYWYQQILGQGPKLLIQFQNNGVVDDSQLPKDRFSAERLKGVDSTLKIQPAKLEDSAVYLCASSFLNTIYFGEGSWLTVV.

V gene TRBV4-2 combines with J gene TRBJ2-2; TRBD1 agrees at 9 bases. This CDR3 region has 16 residues. After removal of 3 bases from V and 3 bases from J, the junction contained 5 bases not matched to a gene. CDR1 and CDR2 (germline): LGHNA, YNFKEQ. In DNA, the CDR3 is TGTGCCAGCAGCCAGGGGACAGGGAGCTACACCGGGGAGCTGTTTTTT. Amino acids: CASSQGTGSYTGELFF.

This chain connects TRBV3-1 (or the pseudogene TRBV3-2) to TRBJ1-4; 7 nucleotides agree with TRBD1. There are 14 residues in the CDR3. Unmatched junction bases numbered 3, after V lost 3 bases and J lost 5 bases. The germline gives CDR1 LGHDT, CDR2 YNNKEL (reference sequence). CDR3 protein: CASSQRGRNEKLFF. The CDR3 DNA is TGTGCCAGCAGCCAGAGGGGGCGAAATGAAAAACTGTTTTTT.

The V and J genes are TRBV6-5 and TRBJ2-3; 8 bases are shared with TRBD1. The CDR3 has 15 residues. Per germline, CDR1 MNHEY and CDR2 SVGAGI. Losses at the gene ends were 7 bases for V and 3 bases for J; bases not matched to a gene: 9. This chain's CDR3 is CASTSRTGRTDTQYF. CDR3 bases: TGTGCCAGCACGTCCCGGACAGGGAGAACAGATACGCAGTATTTT.

This clone was detected a few times. The chain employs TRBV19 and TRBJ1-4, with 8 bases fitting TRBD1. The CDR3 is made up of 12 amino acids. The ends lost 11 bases at V and 5 bases at J; junction bases unmatched: 4. Germline V gene data show CDR1 as LNHDA and CDR2 as SQIVND (reference sequence). CDR3 nucleotides: TGTGCCGTGCAGGGGGCAAATGAAAAACTGTTTTTT. This codes for CAVQGANEKLFF.

The gene calls are TRBV6-5 and TRBJ1-2; TRBD1 might be the D (5 bases). Germline CDR1 is MNHEY and CDR2 is SVGAGI. Trimming removed 8 bases at V and 1 base at J, with 14 bases between. This CDR3 has 14 amino acids. The CDR3 DNA sequence: TGTGCCAGCCGGGTGCGGGGCGGTAACTATGGCTACACCTTC. It yields the protein CASRVRGGNYGYTF.

The J gene is TRBJ2-2, the V gene TRBV19, with 12 bases lining up with TRBD2. The length of the CDR3 is 17 residues. J was trimmed by 0 bases and V by 10 bases; bases with no gene match: 9. Germline V gene data show CDR1 as LNHDA and CDR2 as SQIVND (reference sequence). CDR3 DNA sequence: TGTGCCACTCGGACTAGCGGGGACCCGACGAACACCGGGGAGCTGTTTTTT. It translates to CATRTSGDPTNTGELFF. The entire variable domain, with the rest obtained from reference TRBV19 and TRBJ2-2, is as follows: DGGITQSPKYLFRKEGQNVTLSCEQNLNHDAMYWYRQDPGQGLRLIYYSQIVNDFQKGDIAEGYSVSREKKESFPLTVTSAQKNPTAFYLCATRTSGDPTNTGELFFGEGSRLTVL.

The rearrangement joins TRBV3-1 (or the pseudogene TRBV3-2) to TRBJ1-4, with D possibly being TRBD1 (5 bases). The V end lost 4 bases, the J end lost 8 bases, and 14 bases lay between the germline ends. The CDR3 is 14 amino acids. In germline, CDR1 is LGHDT, CDR2 YNNKEL (reference sequence). This CDR3 reads CASSRRRGGEKLFF. The CDR3 nucleotides read TGTGCCAGCAGCCGAAGGCGGGGCGGCGAAAAACTGTTTTTT.

This clone was counted a single time. The chain combines TRBV10-2 with TRBJ1-1; D might be TRBD1 (6 bases). With 8 bases removed from V and 7 bases from J, the gap between germline ends came to 23 bases. This CDR3 contains 15 residues. Germline V gene lookup returns CDR1 WSHSY and CDR2 SAAADI. The CDR3 protein is CASQPKAPGVGEAFF. As DNA, the CDR3 is TGCGCCAGCCAGCCAAAGGCCCCAGGGGTTGGTGAAGCTTTCTTT.

The chain employs TRBV5-6 and TRBJ1-1; D is unresolved. The CDR3 loop spans 15 amino acids. V lost 0 bases, J lost 6 bases, and 15 bases lay in between. Germline V gene sequence: CDR1 SGHDT, CDR2 YYEEEE. The CDR3 sequence: CASSLVRESGAEAFF. CDR3 DNA sequence: TGTGCCAGCAGCTTGGTTCGGGAGTCCGGGGCTGAAGCTTTCTTT.

The chain carries TRBV5-5 and TRBJ2-6; tentative D call: TRBD1 (6 bases). V was trimmed by 9 bases and J by 0 bases, leaving 19 bases between them. CDR1 SGHKS and CDR2 YYEKEE come from the germline V gene (reference sequence). The CDR3 is 17 residues long. CDR3 in amino acids: CATLPGHFLSGANVLTF. DNA of the CDR3: TGTGCCACCCTCCCGGGACACTTTCTCTCTGGGGCCAACGTCCTGACTTTC.

The rearrangement links TRBV19 to TRBJ1-2; 8 bases agree with TRBD1. Unmatched junction bases numbered 14, after V lost 2 bases and J lost 3 bases. The germline V gene encodes CDR1 LNHDA and CDR2 SQIVND (reference sequence). The CDR3 sequence is 18 residues long. CDR3 residues: CASSIQRQGGQGYYGYTF. CDR3 nucleotides: TGTGCCAGTAGTATACAAAGACAGGGCGGACAGGGCTACTATGGCTACACCTTC. The variable domain in full, with the rest retrieved from reference TRBV19 and TRBJ1-2, is DGGITQSPKYLFRKEGQNVTLSCEQNLNHDAMYWYRQDPGQGLRLIYYSQIVNDFQKGDIAEGYSVSREKKESFPLTVTSAQKNPTAFYLCASSIQRQGGQGYYGYTFGSGTRLTVV.

The chain links TRBV6-5 to TRBJ1-1; TRBD1 might be the D (5 bases). Germline V gene data show CDR1 as MNHEY and CDR2 as SVGAGI. The CDR3 is 14 residues long. Trimming stripped 7 bases from V and 3 bases from J, with 15 bases between. The CDR3 region is CASTGGPGDTEAFF. CDR3 nucleotide sequence: TGTGCCAGCACGGGGGGTCCCGGGGACACTGAAGCTTTCTTT.

The rearrangement links TRBV5-1 to TRBJ1-2, with 8 bases lining up with TRBD1. Germline V gene lookup returns CDR1 SGHRS and CDR2 YFSETQ. Losses at the gene ends were 0 bases for V and 7 bases for J; bases not matched to a gene: 8. The CDR3 sequence is 15 residues long. The CDR3 coding sequence is TGCGCCAGCAGCTTGGAATGGCAGGGGGCGGGTGGCTACACCTTC. This codes for CASSLEWQGAGGYTF.

This CDR3 reads CASSYQSGGETQYF. The CDR3 coding sequence is TGTGCCAGCAGCTACCAATCAGGGGGAGAGACCCAGTACTTC. The V call is TRBV7-6, the J call TRBJ2-5; TRBD1 matches at 7 bases. The CDR3 runs to 14 residues. V shed 4 bases, J shed 4 bases, and the junction held 6 bases outside the gene matches. Germline-derived CDR1 and CDR2 are SGHVS and FNYEAQ. Full variable domain (remainder filled in from reference TRBV7-6 and TRBJ2-5): GAGVSQSPRYKVTKRGQDVALRCDPISGHVSLYWYRQALGQGPEFLTYFNYEAQQDKSGLPNDRFSAERPEGSISTLTIQRTEQRDSAMYRCASSYQSGGETQYFGPGTRLLVL.

This clone is a singleton in its sample. This chain uses TRBV27 with TRBJ2-4, with D tentatively TRBD1 (6 bases). With 0 bases removed from V and 2 bases from J, the gap between germline ends came to 8 bases. This CDR3 is built from 15 residues. Per germline, CDR1 MNHEY and CDR2 SMNVEV (reference sequence). The CDR3 here is CASSLSGGPKNIQYF. The CDR3, as DNA: TGTGCCAGCAGTTTATCAGGGGGACCCAAAAACATTCAGTACTTC.

The chain joins TRBV5-1 to TRBJ2-7, with 7 bases fitting TRBD2. The CDR3 runs 15 residues. V gave up 0 bases and J gave up 7 bases; unmatched junction bases: 10. Per germline, CDR1 SGHRS and CDR2 YFSETQ. The DNA for the CDR3 is TGCGCCAGCAGCTTGGGGAGCGGGGTCACGGGGGAGCAGTACTTC. Its protein is CASSLGSGVTGEQYF. The variable domain in full, with the rest retrieved from reference TRBV5-1 and TRBJ2-7, is KAGVTQTPRYLIKTRGQQVTLSCSPISGHRSVSWYQQTPGQGLQFLFEYFSETQRNKGNFPGRFSGRQFSNSRSEMNVSTLELGDSALYLCASSLGSGVTGEQYFGPGTRLTVT.

The chain combines TRBV9 with TRBJ1-2, with D possibly being TRBD1 (5 bases). Trimming removed 0 bases at V and 1 base at J, with 10 bases between. The CDR3 spans 15 residues. Germline V gene data show CDR1 as SGDLS and CDR2 as YYNGEE. CDR3 sequence: CASSVDAGINYGYTF. For the CDR3, the DNA is TGTGCCAGCAGCGTAGATGCAGGGATTAACTATGGCTACACCTTC.

This chain connects TRBV6-2 or TRBV6-3 to TRBJ2-4; unclear D gene. V gave up 6 bases and J gave up 11 bases, with 17 bases separating them. CDR3 length: 13 residues. Germline V gene data show CDR1 as MNHEY and CDR2 as SVGEGT. The DNA of the CDR3 is TGTGCCAGCAGCTTTAAGCGCAAAAGACTTCAGTACTTC. Translation: CASSFKRKRLQYF.

The chain recombines TRBV5-3 with TRBJ1-2; TRBD1 aligns across 11 bases. TRBV5-3 is given ORF status, its function remaining uncertain. The V segment lost 1 base and the J segment 3 bases; nucleotides outside the gene matches: 8. The CDR3 totals 17 residues. Here the CDR3 DNA reads TGTGCCAGAAGCTTGTCCGGTTGGGACAGGGGGGACTATGGCTACACCTTC. Translated: CARSLSGWDRGDYGYTF.

The rearrangement uses TRBV7-2 and TRBJ2-7; D unclear. Trimming removed 1 base at V and 4 bases at J, with 17 bases between. There are 16 residues in the CDR3. Germline V gene data show CDR1 as SGHTA and CDR2 as FQGNSA. The chain's CDR3 is CASSLDCCPLKYEQYF. The CDR3 coding sequence is TGTGCCAGCAGCTTAGATTGTTGCCCTCTAAAGTACGAGCAGTACTTC. The entire variable domain, with the rest obtained from reference TRBV7-2 and TRBJ2-7, is as follows: GAGVSQSPSNKVTEKGKDVELRCDPISGHTALYWYRQSLGQGLEFLIYFQGNSAPDKSGLPSDRFSAERTGGSVSTLTIQRTQQEDSAVYLCASSLDCCPLKYEQYFGPGTRLTVT.

In this sample, this clone turned up once. This rearrangement joins TRBV18 to TRBJ1-1, with D hard to call. V lost 3 bases and J 0 bases, leaving 11 bases between the germline ends. Germline CDR1 KGHSH, CDR2 LQKENI. This CDR3 is 15 amino acids long. The DNA of the CDR3 is TGTGCCAGCTCACCCCAGGACGGGATGAACACTGAAGCTTTCTTT. This sequence encodes CASSPQDGMNTEAFF.

The chain is built from TRBV6-1 and TRBJ1-3; a possible D gene is TRBD1 (5 bases). Germline lookup yields CDR1 MNHNS and CDR2 SASEGT. This CDR3 comprises 14 residues. Trimming removed 1 base at V and 8 bases at J, with 12 bases between. CDR3 residues: CASSEGGGSDTIYF. The DNA of the CDR3 is TGTGCCAGCAGTGAAGGGGGGGGTTCGGACACCATATATTTT.

The CDR3: CASSWTGDGANVLTF. CDR3 coding DNA: TGTGCCAGCAGCTGGACAGGGGACGGGGCCAACGTCCTGACTTTC. The rearrangement joins TRBV7-2 to TRBJ2-6; 9 nucleotides agree with TRBD1. Germline values: CDR1 SGHTA, CDR2 FQGNSA. The junction had 2 bases not matched to a gene; V was cut back by 4 bases and J by 4 bases. The CDR3 is 15 residues long.

This clone came up a few times. The chain employs TRBV3-1 (or the pseudogene TRBV3-2) and TRBJ1-1; D perhaps matches TRBD1 (5 bases). Trimming took off 3 bases at V and 2 bases at J, with 10 bases between the two ends. The CDR3 spans 14 residues. Germline V lookup: CDR1 LGHDT, CDR2 YNNKEL (reference sequence). The CDR3 DNA reads as TGTGCCAGCAGCCAGGGACTTGTCAACACTGAAGCTTTCTTT. Translation gives CASSQGLVNTEAFF.

The chain combines TRBV6-1 with TRBJ1-3, with D uncertain. The V gene lost 3 bases and the J gene lost 0 bases, with 12 bases spanning the gap. The CDR3 contains 16 residues. CDR1 and CDR2 (germline): MNHNS, SASEGT. CDR3 nucleotide sequence: TGTGCCAGCAGTGAGGCCGAAGTGATCTCTGGAAACACCATATATTTT. Translated, it gives CASSEAEVISGNTIYF.

The chain couples TRBV19 to TRBJ1-3; 7 bases agree with TRBD1. Trimming at V came to 5 bases and at J to 4 bases, leaving 5 bases not matched to a gene. The CDR3 consists of 14 residues. Germline values: CDR1 LNHDA, CDR2 SQIVND (reference sequence). The CDR3 spells CASSSLDRGNTIYF. CDR3 in DNA: TGTGCCAGTAGTTCCCTGGACAGGGGAAACACCATATATTTT.

V is TRBV4-2 and J is TRBJ2-7; TRBD1 is a possible D gene (6 bases). Germline V gene data show CDR1 as LGHNA and CDR2 as YNFKEQ. V was trimmed by 1 base and J by 3 bases, leaving 10 bases between them. The CDR3 has 14 residues. The CDR3 DNA reads as TGTGCCAGCAGCCAAGGTCAGGGGTTCTACGAGCAGTACTTC. This translates into CASSQGQGFYEQYF.